This TCR beta chain was observed in a study of T-cell memory formation after mild COVID-19. The study, taken as a whole, reports: Clones from the second wave (peaking day 37) had unconfirmed SARS-CoV-2 specificity. CD4+ contracting clones were found mainly in CM and EM, and CD8+ ones in EMRA. Some SARS-CoV-2-responding clones were already detected in memory before infection.

Researchers used 5'RACE with constant-segment primers to make TCR alpha and TCR beta cDNA libraries that carry sample barcodes and UMIs. TCRdb recomputed calls from the 5' RACE reads with MiXCR, one row per CDR3 protein. The table lists tens of thousands of distinct CDR3 sequences, less than 15% of them singletons. This clonotype was detected only a few times. Antigen unknown. The length of the CDR3 is 13 residues. The trim removed 5 bases at V and 8 bases at J, leaving 5 bases unmatched. Germline V gene lookup returns CDR1 MGHRA and CDR2 YSYEKL. This TCR was sampled from an adult woman who had mild COVID-19 (a few samples of this study predate the infection). Cell type and time point are not known. The V and J genes are TRBV4-1 and TRBJ2-1; 8 bases agree with TRBD1. The sample comprised PBMCs or a T cell subset sorted from them (not recorded which). For the CDR3, the DNA is TGCGCCAGCAGCTGGACAGGGAGCCATGAGCAGTTCTTC. It is translated as CASSWTGSHEQFF.